One and the same sample provided the 26 T cell receptor beta chains below, sequenced in a study of shared clonotypes between healthy human individuals. Data came from immunoSEQ multiplex PCR; TCRdb stores just in-frame clones and leaves some out. The sample carries more than 2,000,000 clones, approximately 95% recorded once. Material: naive CD4+ T cells from PBMCs. Subset in this sample: CD45RA+ positively selected. These receptor sequences come from a man between 18 and 29 years old in good health. Some clones in this sample may be carry-over from other donors' samples.

The J gene is TRBJ1-5, the V gene TRBV6-5; possibly TRBD1 for D (5 bases). The CDR3 runs to 14 residues. V shed 7 bases and J shed 7 bases, with 17 bases lying between them. Per the germline V gene, CDR1 is MNHEY and CDR2 is SVGAGI. CDR3 protein: CASTPDRGGQPQHF. The CDR3 coding sequence is TGTGCCAGCACTCCCGACCGGGGCGGGCAGCCCCAGCATTTT.

The chain recombines TRBV5-1 with TRBJ2-1; D gene uncertain. With 5 bases removed from V and 8 bases from J, the gap between germline ends came to 11 bases. CDR3 length: 12 residues. Germline loops: CDR1 SGHRS, CDR2 YFSETQ. The CDR3 loop reads CASSPTLDEQFF. The CDR3 nucleotides read TGCGCCAGCAGTCCTACCCTAGATGAGCAGTTCTTC.

Worth noting for this clone: The junction departs from the called germline gene at one end, perhaps through a read error. V and J are TRBV19 and TRBJ1-2; the D is unclear. Germline CDR1 is LNHDA and CDR2 is SQIVND (reference sequence). This CDR3 contains 12 residues. The CDR3 reads CASRSAGARFSF. The DNA for the CDR3 is TGTGCCAGTCGCTCAGCGGGCGCCCGGTTCAGCTTC.

V usage is TRBV4-1 and J usage is TRBJ1-2, with 7 positions matching TRBD1. The CDR3 runs to 17 residues. Germline CDR1 and CDR2: MGHRA and YSYEKL. The J segment lost 0 bases and the V segment lost 4 bases, leaving 11 bases of the junction unmatched. The CDR3 region has the DNA TGCGCCAGCAGCCCGTCAAACCCCAGGGGGGCTAACTATGGCTACACCTTC. Protein: CASSPSNPRGANYGYTF.

V usage is TRBV5-1 and J usage is TRBJ2-7; 8 nucleotides align to TRBD2. Germline CDR1 is SGHRS and CDR2 is YFSETQ. V dropped 3 bases and J dropped 5; count of bases not matched to a gene: 10. This CDR3 has 15 amino acids. CDR3 sequence (DNA): TGCGCCAGCAGCTCCGGGGGGACTAGAAGGAACGAGCAGTACTTC. The encoded protein is CASSSGGTRRNEQYF.

The CDR3 DNA sequence: TGTGCCAGCAGTGGCCCTAATACAGGGTCTTTTGAAGCTTTCTTT. It translates to CASSGPNTGSFEAFF. The chain has TRBV6-1 and TRBJ1-1; D is perhaps TRBD1 (6 bases). The germline V gene has CDR1 MNHNS and CDR2 SASEGT. The CDR3 contains 15 residues. V dropped 4 bases and J dropped 7 bases, with 19 bases sitting between them.

V gene TRBV4-1 combines with J gene TRBJ2-7; D might be TRBD2 (5 bases). The germline CDR1 and CDR2 sequences are MGHRA and YSYEKL. This CDR3 is built from 16 residues. V shed 2 bases and J shed 0 bases, with 14 bases lying between them. DNA of the CDR3: TGCGCCAGCAGCCAAAGTCTTCCGGGGAGCTCCTACGAGCAGTACTTC. Its translation is CASSQSLPGSSYEQYF.

The chain is built from TRBV27 and TRBJ2-2; the match to TRBD1 covers 9 bases. Trimming at V came to 5 bases and at J to 0 bases, leaving 1 base not matched to a gene. Germline V lookup: CDR1 MNHEY, CDR2 SMNVEV (reference sequence). The CDR3 runs to 15 residues. CDR3 nucleotides: TGTGCCAGCAGTCGGGACAGGGCGAACACCGGGGAGCTGTTTTTT. It yields the protein CASSRDRANTGELFF.

This rearrangement joins TRBV11-3 to TRBJ2-3, with D uncertain. Per germline, CDR1 SGHNT and CDR2 YENEEA. The CDR3 runs 13 residues. Between the trimmed V and J ends, which lost 8 bases and 2 bases, there was a span of 11 bases. CDR3 sequence: CASGDRYTDTQYF. CDR3 bases: TGTGCCAGCGGGGATAGATACACAGATACGCAGTATTTT.

This chain links TRBV28 with TRBJ2-4, with D tentatively TRBD1 (6 bases). CDR1 is MDHEN and CDR2 is SYDVKM in the germline V gene. The CDR3 totals 13 residues. V lost 7 bases, J lost 6 bases, and 13 bases lay in between. Here the CDR3 reads CASKLGGSNIQYF. The CDR3 bases are TGTGCCAGCAAATTAGGGGGATCAAACATTCAGTACTTC.

The J gene is TRBJ2-1, the V gene TRBV18; TRBD2 matches 7 bases. J lost 1 base, V lost 0 bases, and 3 bases had no gene match. CDR3 length: 16 residues. CDR1 and CDR2 from the germline V gene are KGHSH and LQKENI. Written as DNA, the CDR3 is TGTGCCAGCTCACCACCCCGGGGGGAATCCTACAATGAGCAGTTCTTC. Its protein product is CASSPPRGESYNEQFF.

A note on this clone: The sample contains more than one DNA sequence encoding this CDR3. V and J are TRBV7-2 and TRBJ1-3, with no clear D. V was shortened by 2 bases and J by 0 bases, with 5 bases between the two germline ends. In germline, CDR1 is SGHTA, CDR2 FQGNSA. The CDR3 length is 14 residues. In nucleotides, the CDR3 is TGTGCCAGCAGCTTATCGGGCTCTGGAAACACCATATATTTT. This sequence encodes CASSLSGSGNTIYF. Looking up the rest from reference TRBV7-2 and TRBJ1-3 gives the full variable domain: GAGVSQSPSNKVTEKGKDVELRCDPISGHTALYWYRQSLGQGLEFLIYFQGNSAPDKSGLPSDRFSAERTGGSVSTLTIQRTQQEDSAVYLCASSLSGSGNTIYFGEGSWLTVV.

The J gene is TRBJ2-3, the V gene TRBV7-9; 7 bases map to TRBD1. J was trimmed by 2 bases and V by 7 bases; bases with no gene match: 6. The germline V gene has CDR1 SEHNR and CDR2 FQNEAQ (reference sequence). The CDR3 length is 14 residues. The CDR3 DNA reads TGTGCCAGCACCCAGACAGGGCCCACAGATACGCAGTATTTT. Amino acid sequence: CASTQTGPTDTQYF.

The DNA of the CDR3 is TGTGCCAGCTCACCACCGCGGGCAGGGCAGGACGAGCAGTACTTC. It is translated as CASSPPRAGQDEQYF. This sequence joins TRBV18 and TRBJ2-7; either TRBD1 or TRBD2 may fit D (5 bases each). Germline-derived CDR1 and CDR2 are KGHSH and LQKENI. Trimming removed 0 bases at V and 5 bases at J, with 14 bases between. The CDR3 extends over 15 amino acids. Supplemented by reference TRBV18 and TRBJ2-7, the full variable domain reads NAGVMQNPRHLVRRRGQEARLRCSPMKGHSHVYWYRQLPEEGLKFMVYLQKENIIDESGMPKERFSAEFPKEGPSILRIQQVVRGDSAAYFCASSPPRAGQDEQYFGPGTRLTVT.

Regarding this clone: Other DNA sequences in this specimen translate into the identical CDR3. This chain connects TRBV5-1 to TRBJ2-1; D unclear. The V end lost 0 bases, the J end lost 2 bases, and 9 bases lay between the germline ends. The germline V gene encodes CDR1 SGHRS and CDR2 YFSETQ. This CDR3 has 15 residues. This CDR3 is CASSLGTVAYNEQFF. The CDR3 DNA reads TGCGCCAGCAGCTTGGGGACGGTCGCCTACAATGAGCAGTTCTTC.

This rearrangement joins TRBV19 to TRBJ1-2; D unclear. This CDR3 is built from 13 residues. V was shortened by 9 bases and J by 4 bases, with 15 bases between the two germline ends. Germline values: CDR1 LNHDA, CDR2 SQIVND (reference sequence). This CDR3 reads CARPREGCYGYTF. The CDR3 bases are TGTGCCAGACCCCGGGAGGGTTGCTATGGCTACACCTTC.

The DNA for the CDR3 is TGTGCCAGCAGTCGGGGCGGGAGTTACAATGAGCAGTTCTTC. Its protein product is CASSRGGSYNEQFF. The gene calls are TRBV14 and TRBJ2-1, with TRBD2 identical over 7 bases. Germline V gene sequence: CDR1 SGHDN, CDR2 FVKESK. CDR3 length: 14 amino acids. The V segment lost 6 bases and the J segment 4 bases; nucleotides outside the gene matches: 6.

The rearrangement joins TRBV28 to TRBJ2-4; 15 positions agree with TRBD2. Germline V CDR1 and CDR2: MDHEN, SYDVKM. The V and J ends lost 7 bases and 3 bases, in that order; junction bases with no gene match: 10. The length of the CDR3 is 18 residues. CDR3 in amino acids: CASKESGLAGGVKNIQYF. CDR3 nucleotides: TGTGCCAGCAAAGAATCCGGACTAGCGGGAGGGGTCAAAAACATTCAGTACTTC. The whole variable domain, remainder taken from reference TRBV28 and TRBJ2-4, is DVKVTQSSRYLVKRTGEKVFLECVQDMDHENMFWYRQDPGLGLRLIYFSYDVKMKEKGDIPEGYSVSREKKERFSLILESASTNQTSMYLCASKESGLAGGVKNIQYFGAGTRLSVL.

V is TRBV4-1 and J is TRBJ2-5; D is unclear. The CDR3 is 13 amino acids. Deletions cut 4 bases from V and 1 base from J, with 7 bases between. Germline-derived CDR1 and CDR2 are MGHRA and YSYEKL. The CDR3 spells CASSLVIQETQYF. As DNA, the CDR3 is TGCGCCAGCAGCCTCGTGATCCAAGAGACCCAGTACTTC.

The gene calls are TRBV19 and TRBJ1-4; TRBD1 matches 10 bases. The CDR3 length is 16 residues. The V gene's germline CDR1 is LNHDA and CDR2 SQIVND (reference sequence). After removal of 7 bases from V and 5 bases from J, the junction contained 10 bases not matched to a gene. The CDR3 reads CASMEDRGSRNEKLFF. CDR3 nucleotide sequence: TGTGCCAGTATGGAGGACAGGGGGAGCCGCAATGAAAAACTGTTTTTT.

The CDR3: CSVRNSLNEKLFF. In DNA form, the CDR3 reads TGCAGCGTGCGAAACAGTTTAAATGAAAAACTGTTTTTT. The chain employs TRBV29-1 and TRBJ1-4; no firm D call. Germline V gene data show CDR1 as SQVTM and CDR2 as ANQGSEA. The CDR3 is 13 amino acids. Deletions cut 6 bases from V and 5 bases from J, with 13 bases between.

The chain uses TRBV18 and TRBJ1-1, with 7 bases lining up with TRBD1. The CDR3 is made up of 15 amino acids. Trimming cost V 3 bases and J 3 bases; bases outside gene matches: 7. Germline V gene data show CDR1 as KGHSH and CDR2 as LQKENI. This CDR3 reads CASSPQDRLYTEAFF. For the CDR3, the DNA is TGTGCCAGCTCACCCCAGGACAGGCTGTACACTGAAGCTTTCTTT.

This chain joins TRBV28 and TRBJ2-1; D perhaps matches TRBD2 (6 bases). Germline V gene lookup returns CDR1 MDHEN and CDR2 SYDVKM. This CDR3 region has 14 residues. Trimming stripped 7 bases from V and 6 bases from J, with 16 bases between. The CDR3 here is CASTPLASINEQFF. The DNA for the CDR3 is TGTGCCAGCACCCCCCTAGCGAGTATCAATGAGCAGTTCTTC.

The chain joins TRBV4-2 to TRBJ2-7, with 8 bases fitting TRBD2. The CDR3 has 19 amino acids. After removal of 0 bases from V and 2 bases from J, the junction contained 15 bases not matched to a gene. Per germline, CDR1 LGHNA and CDR2 YNFKEQ. The CDR3, as DNA: TGTGCCAGCAGCCAAGACCGCCTAGGTGCAGCGGGAGCCACCTACGAGCAGTACTTC. This codes for CASSQDRLGAAGATYEQYF.

V is TRBV7-9 and J is TRBJ2-7; D is uncertain. CDR1 is SEHNR and CDR2 is FQNEAQ in the germline V gene (reference sequence). Trimming took 4 bases from V and 2 from J, leaving 9 bases between them. The CDR3 length is 13 residues. The CDR3 spells CASSSTAPYEQYF. CDR3 coding DNA: TGTGCCAGCAGCTCCACTGCGCCCTACGAGCAGTACTTC. Supplemented by reference TRBV7-9 and TRBJ2-7, the full variable domain reads DTGVSQNPRHKITKRGQNVTFRCDPISEHNRLYWYRQTLGQGPEFLTYFQNEAQLEKSRLLSDRFSAERPKGSFSTLEIQRTEQGDSAMYLCASSSTAPYEQYFGPGTRLTVT.

The chain recombines TRBV28 with TRBJ2-5; 13 bases map to TRBD2. In germline, CDR1 is MDHEN, CDR2 SYDVKM. CDR3 length: 17 amino acids. V was clipped by 6 bases and J by 5 bases; unmatched bases: 12. The CDR3 DNA follows: TGTGCCAGCAGCCCCGCCGGACTAGCGGGAGATCTGGAGACCCAGTACTTC. Translation: CASSPAGLAGDLETQYF.